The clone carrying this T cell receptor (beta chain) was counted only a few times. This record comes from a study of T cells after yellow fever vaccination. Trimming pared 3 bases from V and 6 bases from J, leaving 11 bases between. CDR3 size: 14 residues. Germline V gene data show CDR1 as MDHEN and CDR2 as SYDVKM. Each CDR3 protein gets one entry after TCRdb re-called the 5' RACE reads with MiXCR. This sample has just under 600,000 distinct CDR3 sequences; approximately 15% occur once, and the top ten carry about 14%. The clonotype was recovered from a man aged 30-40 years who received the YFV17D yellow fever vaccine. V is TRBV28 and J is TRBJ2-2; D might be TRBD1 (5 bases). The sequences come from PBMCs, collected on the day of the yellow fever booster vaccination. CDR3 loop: CASSFPGFAGELFF. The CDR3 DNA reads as TGTGCCAGCAGTTTCCCAGGGTTCGCCGGGGAGCTGTTTTTT. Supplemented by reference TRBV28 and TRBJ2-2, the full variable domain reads DVKVTQSSRYLVKRTGEKVFLECVQDMDHENMFWYRQDPGLGLRLIYFSYDVKMKEKGDIPEGYSVSREKKERFSLILESASTNQTSMYLCASSFPGFAGELFFGEGSRLTVL.